The clone carrying this T cell receptor beta chain was recorded only once. CDR3 length equals 13 residues. Trimming cost V 6 bases and J 0 bases, with 8 bases left between them. This sample was taken from a study of blood T cell repertoires in COVID-19. Clones were sequenced by immunoSEQ multiplex PCR, and TCRdb holds only the in-frame ones, with some missing. The data show approximately 400,000 clones, approximately 87% seen once. The material sequenced was PBMCs or T cells enriched from blood (not recorded which). The receptor comes from a young man who had recovered from COVID-19. The V and J genes are TRBV12-3 or TRBV12-4 and TRBJ1-1; no reliable D call. CDR3 nucleotides: TGTGCCAGCAGCCGTACACTGAACACTGAAGCTTTCTTT. Translated: CASSRTLNTEAFF.